The present TCR beta chain was sequenced within a study of T-cell memory formation after mild COVID-19. The CDR3 consists of 17 residues. Germline values: CDR1 SGHNT, CDR2 YYREEE (reference sequence). From the 5' RACE reads, TCRdb called clonotypes with MiXCR, one entry per CDR3 protein. Here the sample spans 35,000 to 45,000 distinct CDR3 sequences, about 7.3% being singletons. Note on this clonotype: The junction does not match germline at one end; this may be a read error.

This receptor was taken from a man between 18 and 35 years old who had mild COVID-19 (a few samples of this study predate the infection). Cell type and time point are not known. The sequencing input was PBMCs or a T cell subset sorted from them (not recorded which). The V gene is TRBV5-4, the J gene TRBJ2-2; TRBD2 matches at 13 bases. The DNA for the CDR3 is TGTGCCAGCAGCGTGGGACTAGCGGGGTCGAACACCGGGGAGCTGATTTTT. Amino acid sequence: CASSVGLAGSNTGELIF.